This T cell receptor (beta chain) derives from a study of blood T cells in healthy people across ages. For the second PCR, which ran for roughly 6 to 11 cycles, a sample-barcoded 5' primer and a J-beta primer mix were used. MiXCR, run by TCRdb on the 5' RACE reads, gives a single entry per CDR3 protein. The sample holds over a million distinct CDR3 sequences, under 45% seen once. The source material was blood. The TCR sequence derives from a woman aged 55 to 70 in good health.

The CDR3 nucleotides read TGTGCCAGCAGACTCGAGCGGAGTGTCTCCTACGAGCAGTACTTC. Residues: CASRLERSVSYEQYF. The chain uses TRBV6-1 and TRBJ2-7; weak D call: TRBD2 (5 bases). This CDR3 spans 15 amino acids. Germline V gene sequence: CDR1 MNHNS, CDR2 SASEGT. V lost 6 bases and J lost 0, with 15 bases in between.